This T cell receptor (beta chain) originates from a study of CD8 T cells in ankylosing spondylitis. The study, taken as a whole, reports: Peripheral blood samples showed relatively rare disease-linked clones, and these clones were CD8+. Roughly 8 highly homologous variants made up a TCR beta motif, and this motif appeared characteristic of ankylosing spondylitis blood.

This clonotype was found many times. Its antigen is still unknown. Libraries for TCR beta were made by quantitative 5'-RACE with molecular barcodes. MiXCR was run by TCRdb on the 5' RACE reads, yielding one entry per CDR3 protein. The sample shows roughly 490,000 distinct CDR3 sequences, roughly 5.3% of them seen only once. CDR1 DFQATT and CDR2 SNEGSKA come from the germline V gene (reference sequence). The CDR3 spans 12 residues. V was pared by 5 bases and J by 6 bases, with 11 bases between. The chain recombines TRBV20-1 with TRBJ1-5, with D hard to call. The sequenced sample was blood, either unsorted or a sorted T cell fraction (not recorded which). The clonotype originates from a male donor with ankylosing spondylitis. The CDR3 DNA reads as TGCAGTGCTGTGATTGACATTCAGCCCCAGCATTTT. It specifies CSAVIDIQPQHF.